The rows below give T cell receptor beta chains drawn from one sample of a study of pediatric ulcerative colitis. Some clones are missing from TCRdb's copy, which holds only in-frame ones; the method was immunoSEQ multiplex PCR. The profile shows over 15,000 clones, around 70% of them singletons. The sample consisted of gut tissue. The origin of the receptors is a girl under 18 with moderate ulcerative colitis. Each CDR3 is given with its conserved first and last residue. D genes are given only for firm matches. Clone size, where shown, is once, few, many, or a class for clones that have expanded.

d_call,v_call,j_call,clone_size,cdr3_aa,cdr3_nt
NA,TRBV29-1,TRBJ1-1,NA,CSVSPGGLMNTEAFF,TGCAGCGTGTCCCCCGGGGGCCTCATGAACACTGAAGCTTTCTTT
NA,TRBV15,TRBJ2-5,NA,CATSRGQGKTQYF,TGTGCCACCAGCAGAGGCCAGGGAAAGACCCAGTACTTC
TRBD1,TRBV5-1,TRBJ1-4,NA,CASSLTGTGSGKLFF,TGCGCCAGCAGCCTCACCGGGACAGGGTCGGGAAAACTGTTTTTT
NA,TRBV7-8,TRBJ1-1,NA,CASSPAAVGNTEAFF,TGTGCCAGCAGCCCTGCGGCGGTCGGGAACACTGAAGCTTTCTTT
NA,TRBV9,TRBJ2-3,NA,CASSVVPTSTDTQYF,TGTGCCAGCAGCGTAGTACCAACTAGCACAGATACGCAGTATTTT
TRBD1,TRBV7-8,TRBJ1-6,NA,CASSNRGTGSPLHF,TGTGCCAGCAGTAACAGGGGGACGGGGTCACCCCTCCACTTT
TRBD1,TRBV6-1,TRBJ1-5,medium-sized,CASSAIGTGNQPQHF,TGTGCCAGCAGTGCGATTGGGACAGGCAATCAGCCCCAGCATTTT
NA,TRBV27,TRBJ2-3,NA,CASSLGRRGSADTQYF,TGTGCCAGCAGTTTGGGGAGGCGGGGCTCAGCAGATACGCAGTATTTT
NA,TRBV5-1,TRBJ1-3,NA,CASSTDGTPSGNTIYF,TGCGCCAGCAGCACGGACGGAACCCCCTCTGGAAACACCATATATTTT
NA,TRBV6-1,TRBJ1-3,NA,CASRAGVSGNTIYF,TGTGCCAGCAGGGCGGGGGTCTCTGGAAACACCATATATTTT
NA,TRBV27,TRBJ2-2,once,CASSFGRDTGELFF,TGTGCCAGCAGTTTTGGCCGAGACACCGGGGAGCTGTTTTTT
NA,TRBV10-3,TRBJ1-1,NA,CAISDEGQLSTEAFF,TGTGCCATCAGTGACGAAGGACAGCTCTCCACTGAAGCTTTCTTT
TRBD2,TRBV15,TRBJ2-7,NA,CATSNPSGSRDEQYF,TGTGCCACCAGCAACCCTAGCGGGAGTCGCGACGAGCAGTACTTC
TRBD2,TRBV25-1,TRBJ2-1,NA,CASSDISGLAGFYNEQFF,TGTGCCAGCAGTGACATATCGGGACTAGCGGGTTTCTACAATGAGCAGTTCTTC
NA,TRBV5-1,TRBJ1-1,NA,CASSFAPQGSTEAFF,TGCGCCAGCAGCTTTGCCCCCCAGGGGTCCACTGAAGCTTTCTTT
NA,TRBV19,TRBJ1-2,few,CASSPRVRRELKYGYTF,TGTGCCAGTAGTCCTCGGGTCCGCCGCGAACTCAAATATGGCTACACCTTC
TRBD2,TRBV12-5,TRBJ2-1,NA,CASGLGLAINNEQFF,TGTGCTAGTGGTCTCGGACTAGCGATAAACAATGAGCAGTTCTTC
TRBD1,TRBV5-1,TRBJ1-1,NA,CASSLGGTGSARHTEAFF,TGCGCCAGCAGCTTGGGAGGGACAGGGAGCGCGAGACACACTGAAGCTTTCTTT
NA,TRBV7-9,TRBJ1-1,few,CASSSQAQGTEAFF,TGTGCCAGCAGCTCGCAAGCCCAGGGCACTGAAGCTTTCTTT
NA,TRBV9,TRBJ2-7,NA,CASSPPRTGAVEQYF,TGTGCCAGCAGCCCTCCGAGGACCGGGGCCGTCGAGCAGTACTTC
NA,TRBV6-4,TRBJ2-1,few,CASSDRDNNEQFF,TGTGCCAGCAGTGACCGGGACAACAATGAGCAGTTCTTC
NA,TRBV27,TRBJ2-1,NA,CASSLSPRNEQFF,TGTGCCAGCAGTTTATCTCCGCGGAATGAGCAGTTCTTC
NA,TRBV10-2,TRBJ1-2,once,CASSGYRGGGYTF,TGCGCCAGCAGTGGATATCGTGGGGGAGGCTACACCTTC
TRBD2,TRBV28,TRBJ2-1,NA,CASSLLADKRELLTGEQFF,TGTGCCAGCAGTTTATTGGCAGATAAGCGGGAACTACTTACGGGTGAGCAGTTCTTC
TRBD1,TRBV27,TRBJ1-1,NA,CASSTGGARTEAFF,TGTGCCAGCAGCACAGGGGGCGCGAGGACTGAAGCTTTCTTT
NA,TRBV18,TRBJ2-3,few,CASSPSSGDTQYF,TGTGCCAGCTCACCATCTTCGGGGGATACGCAGTATTTT
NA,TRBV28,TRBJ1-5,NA,CASRDLGVSNQPQHF,TGTGCCAGCAGAGATCTGGGGGTCAGCAATCAGCCCCAGCATTTT
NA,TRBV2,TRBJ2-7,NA,CASSVPQALSEQYF,TGTGCCAGCAGTGTACCACAGGCACTTTCCGAGCAGTACTTC
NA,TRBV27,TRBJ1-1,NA,CASRLRSGVGANTEAFF,TGTGCCAGCAGACTTAGGTCAGGGGTGGGGGCGAACACTGAAGCTTTCTTT
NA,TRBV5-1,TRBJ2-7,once,CASSLATQATYEQYF,TGCGCCAGCAGCTTGGCAACCCAGGCCACCTACGAGCAGTACTTC
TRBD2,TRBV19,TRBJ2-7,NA,CASSIAAGPSYEQYF,TGTGCCAGTAGTATCGCAGCGGGACCCTCCTACGAGCAGTACTTC
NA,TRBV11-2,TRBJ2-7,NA,CASSLTNTGYEQYF,TGTGCCAGCAGCTTAACAAACACAGGATACGAGCAGTACTTC
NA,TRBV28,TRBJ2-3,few,CASTPGQITDTQYF,TGTGCCAGCACCCCCGGACAGATCACAGATACGCAGTATTTT
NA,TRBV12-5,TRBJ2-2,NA,CASGLGGPGELFF,TGTGCTAGTGGTTTGGGAGGCCCCGGGGAGCTGTTTTTT
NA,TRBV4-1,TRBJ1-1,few,CASSTEIGDPYTEAFF,TGCGCCAGCAGCACAGAAATCGGAGACCCGTACACTGAAGCTTTCTTT
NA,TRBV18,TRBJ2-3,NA,CASSPPTLGGTDTQYF,TGTGCCAGCTCACCACCGACACTTGGAGGCACAGATACGCAGTATTTT
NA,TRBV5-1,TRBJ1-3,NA,CASSIRDGGNTIYF,TGCGCCAGCAGCATCCGGGACGGTGGAAACACCATATATTTT
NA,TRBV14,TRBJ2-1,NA,CASSSSWNEQFF,TGTGCCAGCAGTAGTTCTTGGAATGAGCAGTTCTTC
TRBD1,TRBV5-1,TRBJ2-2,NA,CASRRDSNTGELFF,TGCGCCAGCAGACGGGACAGTAACACCGGGGAGCTGTTTTTT
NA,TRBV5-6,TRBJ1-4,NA,CASRRGSEKLFF,TGTGCCAGCAGGAGGGGGAGTGAAAAACTGTTTTTT
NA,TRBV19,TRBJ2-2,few,CASSIGQYTGELFF,TGTGCCAGTAGTATAGGACAGTACACCGGGGAGCTGTTTTTT
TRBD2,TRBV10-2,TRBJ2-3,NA,CASASGLAGVTDTQYF,TGCGCCAGCGCGTCGGGACTAGCGGGCGTCACAGATACGCAGTATTTT
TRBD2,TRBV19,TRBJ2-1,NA,CASSTRLAGGLDNEQFF,TGTGCCAGTAGTACCCGACTAGCGGGGGGCCTCGACAATGAGCAGTTCTTC
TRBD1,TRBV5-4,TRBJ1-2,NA,CASSLAGQGHGYTF,TGTGCCAGCAGCTTGGCCGGACAGGGGCATGGCTACACCTTC
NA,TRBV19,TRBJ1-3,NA,CASSIAGARSLRNTIYF,TGTGCCAGTAGTATAGCAGGGGCGCGGAGTCTTCGAAACACCATATATTTT
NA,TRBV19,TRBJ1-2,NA,CASSTTGIGYGYTF,TGTGCCAGTAGTACAACAGGGATAGGCTATGGCTACACCTTC
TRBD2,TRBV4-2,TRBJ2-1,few,CASSQRRLSLAKKSYNEQFF,TGTGCCAGCAGCCAACGTAGGCTATCACTAGCGAAAAAATCCTACAATGAGCAGTTCTTC
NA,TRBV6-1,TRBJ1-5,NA,CASSEANDQPQHF,TGTGCCAGCAGTGAAGCTAATGATCAGCCCCAGCATTTT
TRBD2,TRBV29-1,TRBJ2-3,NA,CSVEEGASGGGYTQYF,TGCAGCGTTGAAGAAGGGGCTAGCGGGGGGGGTTATACGCAGTATTTT
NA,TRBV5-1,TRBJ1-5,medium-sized,CASSLAPQGMGYQPQHF,TGCGCCAGCAGCTTGGCCCCACAGGGAATGGGCTATCAGCCCCAGCATTTT
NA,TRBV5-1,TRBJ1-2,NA,CASSLGRLETGYTF,TGCGCCAGCAGCTTGGGTCGCCTTGAAACTGGCTACACCTTC
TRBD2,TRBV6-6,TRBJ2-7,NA,CASTDPASGSSYEQYF,TGTGCCAGCACTGATCCGGCTAGCGGCTCTTCCTACGAGCAGTACTTC
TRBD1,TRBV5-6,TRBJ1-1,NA,CASSRDRVTEAFF,TGTGCCAGCAGCAGAGACAGGGTCACTGAAGCTTTCTTT
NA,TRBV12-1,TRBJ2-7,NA,CASSFGGWLYEQYF,TGTGCCAGCAGCTTTGGGGGGTGGCTCTACGAGCAGTACTTC
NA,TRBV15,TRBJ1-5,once,CATGGVHQPQHF,TGTGCCACCGGCGGGGTTCATCAGCCCCAGCATTTT